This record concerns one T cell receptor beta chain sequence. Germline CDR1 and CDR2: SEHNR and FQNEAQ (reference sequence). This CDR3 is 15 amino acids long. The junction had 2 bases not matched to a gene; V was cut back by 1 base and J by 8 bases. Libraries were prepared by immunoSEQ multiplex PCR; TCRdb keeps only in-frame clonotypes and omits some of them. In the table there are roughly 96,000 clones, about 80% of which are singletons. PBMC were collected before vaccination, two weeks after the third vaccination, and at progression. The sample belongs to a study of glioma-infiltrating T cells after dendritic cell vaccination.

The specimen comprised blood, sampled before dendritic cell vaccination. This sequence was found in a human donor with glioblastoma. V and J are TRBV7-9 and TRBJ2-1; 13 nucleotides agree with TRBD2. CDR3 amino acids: CASSLGTSGRYEQFF. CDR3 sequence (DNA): TGTGCCAGCAGCTTAGGGACTAGCGGGAGATATGAGCAGTTCTTC.